The rows below give T cell receptor beta chains drawn from one sample of a study of shared clonotypes between healthy human individuals. Clones were read by immunoSEQ multiplex PCR, and TCRdb kept only the in-frame ones, dropping some. The table has about 2.1 million clones, just over 90% seen once; the top ten hold roughly 1.8%. The source material was naive CD8+ T cells from PBMCs. These receptors were collected from a man between 18 and 35 years old in good health. Some clones in this sample may be carry-over from other donors' samples. Both conserved end residues are part of each CDR3. D genes are given only for firm matches. Clone size appears in some rows only: once, few, many, or a class for an expanded clone.

V	J	D	size	CDR3	DNA
TRBV6-5	TRBJ2-7	TRBD1	.	CASSPGQGWVEQYF	TGTGCCAGCAGCCCGGGACAGGGGTGGGTGGAGCAGTACTTC
TRBV28	TRBJ2-7	.	.	CASRVGHEQYF	TGTGCCAGCAGGGTGGGCCACGAGCAGTACTTC
TRBV19	TRBJ1-1	TRBD1	few	CASTSDRVSLFTEAFF	TGTGCCAGTACCTCTGACAGGGTCAGTTTGTTCACTGAAGCTTTCTTT
TRBV2	TRBJ1-1	.	few	CASSPNTEAFF	TGTGCCAGCAGTCCTAACACTGAAGCTTTCTTT
TRBV7-9	TRBJ1-2	.	.	CASSFATVNYGYTF	TGTGCCAGCAGCTTCGCGACAGTAAACTATGGCTACACCTTC
TRBV5-1	TRBJ2-7	.	.	CASSLYSGNSYEQYF	TGCGCCAGCAGCTTATACAGCGGAAACTCCTACGAGCAGTACTTC
TRBV11-2	TRBJ2-1	TRBD2	.	CASSLWTSNADEQFF	TGTGCCAGCAGCTTATGGACTAGCAATGCCGATGAGCAGTTCTTC
TRBV2	TRBJ2-3	TRBD2	.	CASSGGRATDTQYF	TGTGCCAGCAGTGGCGGGAGGGCCACAGATACGCAGTATTTT
TRBV2	TRBJ1-2	.	.	CASSESTRTTRGYTF	TGTGCCAGCAGTGAATCAACGAGGACAACCCGGGGCTACACCTTC
TRBV6-1	TRBJ2-1	.	.	CASSVGVREQFF	TGTGCCAGCAGTGTGGGGGTAAGGGAGCAGTTCTTC
TRBV19	TRBJ2-7	.	.	CASSSSGRYEQYF	TGTGCCAGTAGTTCGTCAGGCAGATACGAGCAGTACTTC
TRBV19	TRBJ2-1	.	.	CASTSPPSDPTNEQFF	TGTGCCAGTACCTCCCCCCCTTCTGACCCCACAAATGAGCAGTTCTTC
TRBV27	TRBJ2-7	TRBD2	.	CASSFSAGTIFYEQYF	TGTGCCAGCAGTTTTTCCGCCGGGACTATCTTCTACGAGCAGTACTTC
TRBV4-2	TRBJ2-7	TRBD2	.	CASSPMGAGGPYEQYF	TGTGCCAGCAGCCCCATGGGAGCGGGAGGTCCCTACGAGCAGTACTTC
TRBV7-8	TRBJ2-1	.	.	CASSFYASDSYNEQFF	TGTGCCAGCAGCTTTTATGCTAGCGACTCCTACAATGAGCAGTTCTTC
TRBV29-1	TRBJ2-5	.	.	CSVEDPRGRGRNQETQYF	TGCAGCGTTGAAGATCCCCGGGGGCGCGGACGGAACCAAGAGACCCAGTACTTC
TRBV5-1	TRBJ1-1	.	.	CASSPSAGWGAFF	TGCGCCAGCAGCCCATCCGCTGGGTGGGGGGCTTTCTTT
TRBV4-3	TRBJ2-7	.	once	CASSQVGPGSYHEQYF	TGCGCCAGCAGCCAAGTTGGGCCAGGGAGTTACCACGAGCAGTACTTC
TRBV9	TRBJ1-4	.	.	CASSPQGRNNEKLFF	TGTGCCAGCAGCCCCCAGGGACGGAACAATGAAAAACTGTTTTTT
TRBV4-3	TRBJ1-1	.	.	CASSQDLMAENTEAFF	TGCGCCAGCAGCCAAGATTTAATGGCAGAGAACACTGAAGCTTTCTTT